This T cell receptor beta chain derives from a study of hypomethylating agent response in myelodysplastic syndrome (dated by TCRdb to the early 2020s). In the study overall: The hypomethylating agents azacitidine (most of the 11) or decitabine (3 of 11) were used to treat the patients. The cohort was composed of several male and 2 female myelodysplastic syndrome patients. A mean patient age of about 76 +/- 6.4 years was recorded, and a diploid cytogenetic profile was observed most commonly. Response was defined as complete response or hematologic improvement, and any patient who met neither criterion was considered a non-responder. About five patients did not respond, whereas roughly 6 responded with either complete response or hematologic improvement. The most frequent mutation was TET2, found in 5 of 11 patients.

Bulk bone marrow was analyzed, and T-cell subsets were not sorted. TCR beta CDR3 regions were immunosequenced from bone marrow of about eleven myelodysplastic syndrome patients before and after hypomethylating agent therapy. To track the repertoire longitudinally, every patient provided one baseline bone marrow along with two to three bone marrows taken at different post-treatment timepoints. Genomic DNA was extracted from whole bone marrow, and quality was checked by TapeStation, NanoDrop OneC and PicoGreen assays. For this clone: The antigen it binds to is not known. No base qualities exist here, and no much larger clone lies one base off it.

Preparation of the library involved the immunoSEQ multiplex PCR assay. Each sample was run at survey resolution as two replicates of roughly 200 ng apiece, for a total of 400 ng of DNA. Rearranged TCRB sequences in genomic DNA were detected with the hsTCRB kit, which uses multiplex PCR primers directed at V and J genes. The first PCR used the QIAGEN Multiplex PCR Kit for 25 to 35 cycles to amplify the CDR3 region. Sample barcodes and Illumina adapters were added to each replicate in a roughly 8-cycle second PCR. A QuantStudio 6 together with the KAPA library quantification kit was used to quantify the pooled libraries. Approximately 15 pM of pooled libraries were sequenced on an Illumina MiSeq with 156-cycle single-end reads and a 15-cycle index read. The authors' pipeline ran thus. Of 150,000 to 200,000 unique clonotypes, over 1.5% were flagged by VDJdb annotation as previously reported viral-epitope-specific. Raw reads were processed by the immunoSEQ Data Assistant and immunoSEQ Analyzer into normalized, annotated TCRB repertoires. Clonotypes were analyzed with BioAnalyzer and version 0.6.5 of the immunarch R package. Richness was estimated after downsampling every repertoire to the clone count of the smallest repertoire. Fisher's exact tests classified clonotypes as expanded, contracted or novel, with novel meaning zero frequency before treatment. GLIPH2 clustered significantly changed CDR3 beta sequences using simulation_depth=1000 and kmer_min_depth=3, excluding CDR3s shorter than five residues. TCRdb's version of the immuneACCESS table is confined to in-frame rearrangements and falls short of the full clone set. An unresolved V gene accounts for under half of the shortfall where checked; the remainder is of unknown origin. The D gene and trimming were derived from the DNA, and the V and J assignments and clone size from that table. For this sample the table gives approximately 5,800 clones, of which 75% to 90% were detected only once. The top ten clones comprise 11% of the sample.

General study outcomes and caveats: Because the healthy control donors and the MDS patients were not matched by age, the comparison between MDS and healthy samples could have been affected. No significant change in richness, rarefaction diversity or clonality was detected after hypomethylating agent treatment, either across all patients or within response groups. Novel clonotypes emerged more often in responders, while non-responders showed more contracted clonotypes after treatment. Whether the shared GLIPH2 clusters possibly recognize novel MDS antigens was not confirmed and still needs to be tested experimentally. Only approximately 10 patients were analyzed, so the study cohort was small.

CDR1 SGHVS and CDR2 FQNEAQ are derived from the germline V gene. The trim is 4 bases for V and 1 base for J, with a gap of 10 bases between the germline ends. From the cysteine up to the phenylalanine, the CDR3 has a length of 15 residues. Of the read, only the CDR3 DNA is kept; its 45 bases are in frame from base 1. This TCR derives from a human donor with myelodysplastic syndrome. The rearrangement joined TRBV7-8 to TRBJ2-2; the D segment might be TRBD1 or TRBD2, since each matches 5 bases. Specimen: bone marrow, collected before or after starting hypomethylating agent treatment for myelodysplastic syndrome (not recorded which). The bases read TGTGCCAGCAGCTCGGGACCCGTGAACACCGGGGAGCTGTTTTTT. Its translation reads: CASSSGPVNTGELFF.